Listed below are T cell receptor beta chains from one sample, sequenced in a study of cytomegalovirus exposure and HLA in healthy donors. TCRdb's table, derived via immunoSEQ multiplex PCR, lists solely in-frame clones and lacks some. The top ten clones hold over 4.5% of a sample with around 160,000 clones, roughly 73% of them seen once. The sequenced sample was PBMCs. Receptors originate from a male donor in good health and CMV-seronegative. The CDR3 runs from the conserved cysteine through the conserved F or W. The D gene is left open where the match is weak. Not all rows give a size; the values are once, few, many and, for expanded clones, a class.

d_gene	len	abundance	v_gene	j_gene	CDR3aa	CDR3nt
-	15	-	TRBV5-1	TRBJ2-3	CASSFGISSTDTQYF	TGCGCCAGCAGCTTTGGCATTTCTAGCACAGATACGCAGTATTTT
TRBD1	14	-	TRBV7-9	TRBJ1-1	CASSLTGMNTEAFF	TGTGCCAGCAGCTTGACAGGGATGAACACTGAAGCTTTCTTT
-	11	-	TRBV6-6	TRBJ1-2	CASSREGGYTF	TGTGCCAGCAGCCGGGAGGGGGGCTACACCTTC
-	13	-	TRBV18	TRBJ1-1	CASRSGQNTEAFF	TGTGCCAGCCGTTCGGGACAGAACACTGAAGCTTTCTTT
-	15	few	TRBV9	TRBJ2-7	CASSRGPGGSYEQYF	TGTGCCAGCAGCAGAGGCCCCGGGGGCTCCTACGAGCAGTACTTC
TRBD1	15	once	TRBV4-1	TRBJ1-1	CASSQRQGAATEAFF	TGCGCCAGCAGCCAACGACAGGGGGCGGCAACTGAAGCTTTCTTT
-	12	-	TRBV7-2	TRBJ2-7	CASSPQTYEQYF	TGTGCCAGCAGCCCCCAAACCTACGAGCAGTACTTC
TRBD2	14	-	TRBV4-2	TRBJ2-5	CASSPGLAGATQYF	TGTGCCAGCAGTCCCGGACTAGCGGGGGCCACCCAGTACTTC
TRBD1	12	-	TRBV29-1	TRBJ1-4	CSVTGKGEKLFF	TGCAGCGTGACAGGGAAGGGAGAAAAACTGTTTTTT
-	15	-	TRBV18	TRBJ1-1	CASSPPAGRNTEAFF	TGTGCCAGCTCACCACCCGCAGGGCGGAACACTGAAGCTTTCTTT
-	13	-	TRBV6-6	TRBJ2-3	CASYFTSTDTQYF	TGTGCCAGCTACTTTACTAGCACAGATACGCAGTATTTT
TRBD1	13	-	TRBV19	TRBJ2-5	CASSKQGGETQYF	TGTGCCAGTAGTAAACAGGGGGGAGAGACCCAGTACTTC
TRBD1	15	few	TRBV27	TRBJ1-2	CASSPGRRGHYGYTF	TGTGCCAGCAGTCCGGGGCGCAGGGGGCACTATGGCTACACCTTC
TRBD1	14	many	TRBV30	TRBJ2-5	CAWGVQGALETQYF	TGTGCCTGGGGGGTACAGGGGGCGTTAGAGACCCAGTACTTC
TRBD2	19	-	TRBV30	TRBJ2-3	CAWSALNGLAGGGTDTQYF	TGTGCCTGGAGTGCCCTAAATGGACTAGCGGGAGGGGGCACAGATACGCAGTATTTT
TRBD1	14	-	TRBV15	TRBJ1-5	CATSPDRGRGTQHF	TGTGCCACCAGCCCGGACAGGGGGCGCGGGACCCAGCATTTT
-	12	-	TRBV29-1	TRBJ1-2	CSVATQGYGYTF	TGCAGCGTCGCGACTCAGGGGTATGGCTACACCTTC
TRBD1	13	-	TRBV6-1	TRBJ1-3	CAGQGAGGNTIYF	TGTGCCGGACAGGGGGCTGGTGGAAACACCATATATTTT
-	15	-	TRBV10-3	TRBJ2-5	CAISESDSTEETQYF	TGTGCCATCAGTGAGTCTGACAGCACCGAAGAGACCCAGTACTTC
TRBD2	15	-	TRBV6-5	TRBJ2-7	CASSQTSGGHYEQYF	TGTGCCAGCAGCCAGACTAGCGGGGGGCACTACGAGCAGTACTTC
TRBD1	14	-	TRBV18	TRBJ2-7	CASSPRSGQYEQYF	TGTGCCAGCTCACCTAGGTCGGGACAGTACGAGCAGTACTTC
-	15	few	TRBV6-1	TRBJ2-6	CASRDTTGWANVLTF	TGTGCCAGCAGGGACACAACAGGGTGGGCCAACGTCCTGACTTTC
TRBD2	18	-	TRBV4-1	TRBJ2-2	CASSQNSPAGVNTGELFF	TGCGCCAGCAGCCAAAATTCCCCCGCGGGGGTGAACACCGGGGAGCTGTTTTTT
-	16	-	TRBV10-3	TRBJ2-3	CAISERTGRSTDTQYF	TGTGCCATCAGTGAGAGAACAGGGCGGAGCACAGATACGCAGTATTTT
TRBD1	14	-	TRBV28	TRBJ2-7	CASRRQGASYEQYF	TGTGCCAGCAGGAGACAGGGGGCCTCCTACGAGCAGTACTTC
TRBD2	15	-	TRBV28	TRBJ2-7	CASSFSGRRTYEQYF	TGTGCCAGCAGTTTTAGCGGGAGAAGGACCTACGAGCAGTACTTC
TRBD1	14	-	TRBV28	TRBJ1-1	CASPGQGVNTEAFF	TGTGCCAGCCCGGGACAGGGGGTGAACACTGAAGCTTTCTTT
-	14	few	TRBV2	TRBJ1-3	CAVETGYSGNTIYF	TGTGCCGTAGAGACGGGGTACTCTGGAAACACCATATATTTT
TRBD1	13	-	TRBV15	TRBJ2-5	CATTGQGQETQYF	TGTGCCACCACCGGACAGGGACAAGAGACCCAGTACTTC
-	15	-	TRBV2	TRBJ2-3	CATGGGVLSTDTQYF	TGTGCCACCGGAGGAGGGGTTCTAAGCACAGATACGCAGTATTTT
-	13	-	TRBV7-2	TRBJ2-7	CASSLDSAYEQYF	TGTGCCAGCAGTCTGGACAGTGCGTACGAGCAGTACTTC
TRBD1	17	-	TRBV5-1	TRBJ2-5	CASSLASWTGGRVTQYF	TGCGCCAGCAGCTTGGCCTCGTGGACAGGGGGGAGAGTGACCCAGTACTTC